The next 13 T cell receptor beta chains were all read from a single sample in a study of shared clonotypes between healthy human individuals. Assay: immunoSEQ multiplex PCR; the TCRdb copy retains only in-frame clones and omits some. The table records hundreds of thousands of clones, less than 96% of them present only once. The sample was naive CD4+ T cells sorted from blood. Subset described: CD45RA+ positively selected. Receptor source: a woman aged 30 to 39 in good health.

The V call is TRBV2, the J call TRBJ1-5; perhaps TRBD1 as D (6 bases). The CDR3 spans 15 residues. Germline values: CDR1 SNHLY, CDR2 FYNNEI. Trimming removed 3 bases from V and 1 base from J, with 10 bases in between. CDR3 amino acids: CASSDGGQSNQPQHF. As DNA, the CDR3 is TGTGCCAGCAGTGACGGGGGGCAAAGCAATCAGCCCCAGCATTTT.

V usage is TRBV5-1 and J usage is TRBJ1-1, with a tentative D call TRBD1 (6 bases). The CDR3 extends over 16 amino acids. Germline assignment: CDR1 SGHRS and CDR2 YFSETQ. V was shortened by 4 bases and J by 5 bases, with 21 bases between the two germline ends. The CDR3 sequence is CASSLSTSGGDTEAFF. DNA of the CDR3: TGCGCCAGCAGCCTCAGCACAAGCGGGGGCGATACTGAAGCTTTCTTT. Filled out from reference TRBV5-1 and TRBJ1-1, the complete variable domain reads KAGVTQTPRYLIKTRGQQVTLSCSPISGHRSVSWYQQTPGQGLQFLFEYFSETQRNKGNFPGRFSGRQFSNSRSEMNVSTLELGDSALYLCASSLSTSGGDTEAFFGQGTRLTVV.

Note on this clone: Additional DNA sequences in this sample encode the identical CDR3. The gene calls are TRBV19 and TRBJ2-5; a possible D gene is TRBD2 (5 bases). The CDR3 runs to 14 residues. V lost 3 bases and J lost 4, with 12 bases in between. The germline V gene encodes CDR1 LNHDA and CDR2 SQIVND (reference sequence). CDR3 sequence reads: CASSIRSGVETQYF. The CDR3 nucleotides are TGTGCCAGTAGTATTCGAAGCGGTGTAGAGACCCAGTACTTC.

Points on this clone: This sample also contains other DNA sequences that code for the same CDR3. The chain joins TRBV28 to TRBJ2-7, with D perhaps TRBD2 (5 bases). The CDR3 runs to 15 residues. Germline CDR1 reads MDHEN; CDR2 reads SYDVKM. V gave up 4 bases and J gave up 0 bases, with 13 bases separating them. The CDR3 region has the DNA TGTGCCAGCAGTTCGCCGAGCGGAACCTCCTACGAGCAGTACTTC. Translated, it gives CASSSPSGTSYEQYF.

J is TRBJ2-7 and V is TRBV25-1; 7 bases match TRBD2. This CDR3 is 15 amino acids long. The V gene's germline CDR1 is MGHDK and CDR2 SYGVNS. Trimming removed 3 bases from V and 0 bases from J; junction bases left unmatched: 5. In nucleotides, the CDR3 is TGTGCCAGCAGTGACCCAGCGGGGACCTCCTACGAGCAGTACTTC. Amino acids: CASSDPAGTSYEQYF.

The chain recombines TRBV5-1 with TRBJ2-5, with 7 bases that match TRBD1. Germline trimming cut 2 bases from V and 2 bases from J; bases unmatched to any gene: 3. CDR3 length: 14 residues. In germline, CDR1 is SGHRS, CDR2 YFSETQ. CDR3: CASSLPGQQETQYF. The CDR3 region has the DNA TGCGCCAGCAGCTTACCGGGACAGCAAGAGACCCAGTACTTC.

The V gene is TRBV18, the J gene TRBJ2-2, with TRBD2 matching over 9 bases. V gave up 8 bases and J gave up 0 bases; unmatched junction bases: 10. The CDR3 has 17 residues. Looked up from germline, CDR1 is KGHSH and CDR2 is LQKENI. The CDR3 bases are TGTGCCAGCGCGACTAGCGGAGTCCCCGCGAACACCGGGGAGCTGTTTTTT. It yields the protein CASATSGVPANTGELFF. Based on the CDR3 plus reference TRBV18 and TRBJ2-2, the full variable domain is NAGVMQNPRHLVRRRGQEARLRCSPMKGHSHVYWYRQLPEEGLKFMVYLQKENIIDESGMPKERFSAEFPKEGPSILRIQQVVRGDSAAYFCASATSGVPANTGELFFGEGSRLTVL.

The chain carries TRBV5-4 and TRBJ1-1; no definite D call. V dropped 4 bases and J dropped 10 bases, with 29 bases sitting between them. Germline V gene sequence: CDR1 SGHNT, CDR2 YYREEE (reference sequence). CDR3 length: 17 residues. The CDR3 coding sequence is TGTGCCAGCAGCCCTTTCGAGGATTTCTCCCCGTCTCTGAGAGCTTTCTTT. Protein: CASSPFEDFSPSLRAFF.

The chain combines TRBV2 with TRBJ2-1; no clear D gene. Trimming shortened V by 5 bases and J by 8 bases, and 7 bases separated the two germline ends. The CDR3 sequence is 11 residues long. Germline CDR1 reads SNHLY; CDR2 reads FYNNEI. The CDR3 sequence is CASSPRDEQFF. The CDR3 DNA is TGTGCCAGCAGTCCTAGAGATGAGCAGTTCTTC.

The chain links TRBV2 to TRBJ2-2, with 12 bases fitting TRBD2. V gave up 3 bases and J gave up 2 bases; unmatched junction bases: 4. The germline gives CDR1 SNHLY, CDR2 FYNNEI. The CDR3 runs 17 residues. As DNA, the CDR3 is TGTGCCAGCAGTGAGGCTAGCGGGAGGGCCAACACCGGGGAGCTGTTTTTT. Amino acids: CASSEASGRANTGELFF.

The rearrangement uses TRBV5-1 and TRBJ1-5; no clear D. Germline V gives CDR1 SGHRS, CDR2 YFSETQ. The CDR3 contains 16 residues. V lost 3 bases, J lost 3 bases, and 16 bases lay in between. The CDR3 coding sequence is TGCGCCAGCAGCTCCCCATCGGGTTGGACCAATCAGCCCCAGCATTTT. Its protein product is CASSSPSGWTNQPQHF.

The chain links TRBV5-1 to TRBJ1-2; 7 nucleotides agree with TRBD1. Germline CDR1 and CDR2: SGHRS and YFSETQ. J lost 3 bases, V lost 0 bases, and 2 bases had no gene match. This CDR3 comprises 14 residues. CDR3 sequence: CASSLGQGDYGYTF. The DNA of the CDR3 is TGCGCCAGCAGCTTGGGACAGGGCGACTATGGCTACACCTTC.

The CDR3 loop is CASSRLQGAHEQYF. The CDR3 nucleotides read TGCGCCAGCAGCCGACTCCAGGGGGCCCACGAGCAGTACTTC. V and J are TRBV5-1 and TRBJ2-7; 8 nucleotides agree with TRBD1. Germline CDR1 and CDR2: SGHRS and YFSETQ. This CDR3 contains 14 residues. V lost 4 bases and J lost 5; bases outside the gene matches: 8.